A single T cell receptor (beta chain) is shown here with its context. The record originates from a study of patients and donors after allogeneic stem cell transplantation. TCRdb recomputed calls from the RT-PCR reads with MiXCR, one row per CDR3 protein. This table holds about a million distinct CDR3 sequences, more than 15% found once. The V gene's germline CDR1 is MNHEY and CDR2 SVGAGI. Trimming left V 3 bases short and J 7 bases short, with 15 bases between. The CDR3 spans 14 residues. Sequencing used blood, either unsorted or a sorted T cell fraction (not recorded which). The TCR originated in a human donor who was either an allogeneic HSCT recipient or a stem cell or donor lymphocyte infusion donor (not recorded which). It is not recorded whose cells these are; they may come from a transplant donor. This sequence joins TRBV6-5 and TRBJ1-1, with D unclear. The DNA for the CDR3 is TGTGCCAGCAGTTATTTGGACGGATTGGGTGAAGCTTTCTTT. Translating it yields CASSYLDGLGEAFF.